This is a list of T cell receptor beta chains from one sample in a study of control samples from healthy donors and cancer patients. Clones were sequenced by immunoSEQ multiplex PCR, and TCRdb holds only the in-frame ones, with some missing. Counted here are about 130,000 clones, 90% occurring once; the ten biggest clones make up 2% to 2.5%. Material: blood. These receptor sequences come from a young man in good health. The CDR3 runs from the conserved cysteine through the conserved F or W. D genes are given only for firm matches. Clone size is shown for a subset of rows, as once, few, many or a class of expanded clone.

v_call	clone_size	d_call	j_call	cdr3_nt	cdr3_aa
TRBV28	-	TRBD2	TRBJ2-1	TGTGCCAGCAGTCGGAGGACTAGCGGTTACAATGAGCAGTTCTTC	CASSRRTSGYNEQFF
TRBV2	-	-	TRBJ2-5	TGTGCCAGCAGTGTGGCGCTAGCGTCGGAGACCCAGTACTTC	CASSVALASETQYF
TRBV19	few	-	TRBJ2-3	TGTGCCAGTAGTATCACGGGGCGCGGGAGCACAGATACGCAGTATTTT	CASSITGRGSTDTQYF
TRBV4-3	-	-	TRBJ1-4	TGCGCCAGCAGCCAAGATTTCAACAGCATGGGCAAACTGTTTTTT	CASSQDFNSMGKLFF
TRBV3-1/TRBV3-2	-	-	TRBJ2-3	TGTGCCAGCAGCCAAGGTGGCACAGATACGCAGTATTTT	CASSQGGTDTQYF
TRBV6-5	-	TRBD2	TRBJ2-5	TGTGCCAGCAGGATGACTCTAGCGGGTGGGGAGACCCAGTACTTC	CASRMTLAGGETQYF
TRBV3-1/TRBV3-2	-	-	TRBJ1-6	TGTGCCAGCAGCCGGATGTCAGGCGTCCCCCTCCACTTT	CASSRMSGVPLHF
TRBV29-1	-	TRBD2	TRBJ2-1	TGCAGCGTTGGGATCGGGCTAGCGGGGCACAATGAGCAGTTCTTC	CSVGIGLAGHNEQFF
TRBV7-6	few	-	TRBJ2-3	TGTGCCAGCAGCCTCGGAGTAGCGCTCACAGATACGCAGTATTTT	CASSLGVALTDTQYF
TRBV13	-	TRBD2	TRBJ2-1	TGTGCCAGCAGCCCCCGGGGAGGGAAATACAATGAGCAGTTCTTC	CASSPRGGKYNEQFF
TRBV7-2	-	-	TRBJ2-5	TGTGCCAGCAGCATTTCCGAAGAGACCCAGTACTTC	CASSISEETQYF
TRBV11-2	once	-	TRBJ1-3	TGTGCCAGCAGGGCAGCAAGCTCTGGAAACACCATATATTTT	CASRAASSGNTIYF
TRBV11-2	-	TRBD1	TRBJ2-1	TGTGCCAGCAGCTCCAATCGGGACAGCAGGCAGTTCTTC	CASSSNRDSRQFF
TRBV27	-	TRBD2	TRBJ2-1	TGTGCCAGCAAGGCAGCGGGAGTCTACAATGAGCAGTTCTTC	CASKAAGVYNEQFF
TRBV14	-	-	TRBJ2-5	TGTGCCAGCAGCCACCTCCGGCGGGAGACCCAGTACTTC	CASSHLRRETQYF
TRBV11-2	-	-	TRBJ2-5	TGTGCCAGCAGCTTGGACGTGGGGTACCAAGAGACCCAGTACTTC	CASSLDVGYQETQYF
TRBV11-2	-	TRBD2	TRBJ2-1	TGTGCCAGCAGCTTTTCTAGCGGGATTAGTGAGCAGTTCTTC	CASSFSSGISEQFF
TRBV18	-	-	TRBJ1-1	TGTGCCAGCTCACCCGCCCCCGTAGGGGACACTGAAGCTTTCTTT	CASSPAPVGDTEAFF
TRBV6-4	few	-	TRBJ1-6	TGTGCCAGCAGTGAGGATGGGATTCATTCACCCCTCCACTTT	CASSEDGIHSPLHF
TRBV28	-	-	TRBJ1-5	TGTGCCAGCAGTTTAATAACCAGAAGCAATCAGCCCCAGCATTTT	CASSLITRSNQPQHF
TRBV2	-	-	TRBJ2-5	TGTGCCAGCAGTGATTTGGCTAGCCAAGAGACCCAGTACTTC	CASSDLASQETQYF
TRBV7-9	once	TRBD2	TRBJ2-1	TGTGCCAGCAGATCACTACTAGCGGGAGATCAGCACAATGAGCAGTTCTTC	CASRSLLAGDQHNEQFF
TRBV30	-	-	TRBJ1-4	TGTGCCTGGAGTAGCTTGGGTGAAAAACTGTTTTTT	CAWSSLGEKLFF
TRBV5-6	-	-	TRBJ1-3	TGTGCCAGCAGCTTGAGAACGCCTGGAAACACCATATATTTT	CASSLRTPGNTIYF
TRBV3-1/TRBV3-2	-	TRBD1	TRBJ2-3	TGTGCCAGCAGCCAGCGACAGGGGGCATACAGTACGCAGTATTTT	CASSQRQGAYSTQYF
TRBV5-1	-	TRBD2	TRBJ2-7	TGCGCCAGCAGCCTCACTAGCGGCCCCTACTACGAGCAGTACTTC	CASSLTSGPYYEQYF
TRBV6-5	-	-	TRBJ1-5	TGTGCCAGCAGTCACCTCCGGGACTGGGATCAGCCCCAGCATTTT	CASSHLRDWDQPQHF
TRBV7-9	-	-	TRBJ2-5	TGTGCCAGCAGCATGAACGAGGGCTGGGAGACCCAGTACTTC	CASSMNEGWETQYF
TRBV2	-	TRBD1	TRBJ1-5	TGTGCCAGCGGGACAGTTAATCAGCCCCAGCATTTT	CASGTVNQPQHF
TRBV13	-	-	TRBJ1-2	TGTGCCATCCCTCGACGGAGCTATGGCTACACCTTC	CAIPRRSYGYTF
TRBV11-1	-	TRBD1	TRBJ2-1	TGTGCCAGCAGACATACAGGGGACCCTCCGAGTGAGCAGTTCTTC	CASRHTGDPPSEQFF